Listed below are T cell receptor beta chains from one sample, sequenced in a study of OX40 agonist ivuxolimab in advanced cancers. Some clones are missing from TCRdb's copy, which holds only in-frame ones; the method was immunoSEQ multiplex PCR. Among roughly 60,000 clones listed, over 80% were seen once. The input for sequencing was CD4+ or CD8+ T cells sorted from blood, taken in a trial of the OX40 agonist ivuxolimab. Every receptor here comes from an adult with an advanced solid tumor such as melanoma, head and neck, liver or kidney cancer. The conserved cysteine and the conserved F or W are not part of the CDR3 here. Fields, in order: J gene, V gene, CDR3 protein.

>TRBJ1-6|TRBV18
ASSPVGASNSPLH
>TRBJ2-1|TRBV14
ASSQERGLAGWDNNEQF
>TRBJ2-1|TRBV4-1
ASRSWRNEQF
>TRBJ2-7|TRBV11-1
ASSRTVNYEQY
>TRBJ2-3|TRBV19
ASSISIGRSGTDTQY
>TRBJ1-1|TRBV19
ASTGTGALGNTEAF
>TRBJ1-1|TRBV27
ASSSRDSRSPF
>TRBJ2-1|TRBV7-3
ASSWGTSGRDNEQF
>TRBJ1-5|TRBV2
ASSEAWGNQPQH
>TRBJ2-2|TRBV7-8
ASSSPGSETGELF
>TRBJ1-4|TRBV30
AWSVTGGGSEKLF
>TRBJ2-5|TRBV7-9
ASSFQETQY
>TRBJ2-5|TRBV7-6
ASSSTVLVGETQY
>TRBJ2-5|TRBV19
ASSMGVGSQY
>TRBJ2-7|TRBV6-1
ASSERRTGQGEQY
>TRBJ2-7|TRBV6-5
ASSSEWAGLEQY
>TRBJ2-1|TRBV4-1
ASSHPPGPGEQF
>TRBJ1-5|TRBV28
ASREGQGNQPQH
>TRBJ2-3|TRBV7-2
ASSPGQGPDTQY
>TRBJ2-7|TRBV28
ASSSPSGRWGYEQY
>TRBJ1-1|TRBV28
ASSLTGNTEAF
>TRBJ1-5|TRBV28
ASRGSNQPQH
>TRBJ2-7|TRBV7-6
ASSPSGSSYEQY
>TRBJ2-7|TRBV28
ASRTSGGTYAQY
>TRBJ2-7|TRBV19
ASSIGTGKTYEQY
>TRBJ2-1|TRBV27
ASSGLLAGVYEQF
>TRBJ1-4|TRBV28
ASSFLTGGQEKLF
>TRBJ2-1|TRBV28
ASSLAASVRDEQF
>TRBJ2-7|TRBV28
ASSLFNEQY
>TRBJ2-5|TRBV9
ASSVATGTGAGETQY
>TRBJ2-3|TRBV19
ASWGSGTTDTQY
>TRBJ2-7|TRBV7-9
ASGGGSSYEQY
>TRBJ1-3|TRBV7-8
ASSLETVFSGNTIY
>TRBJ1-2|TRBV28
ASSSRRYGYT
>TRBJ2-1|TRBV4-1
ASSQEGGIYNEQF
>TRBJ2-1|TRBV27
ASRLEAPYNEQF
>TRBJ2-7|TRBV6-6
ASNRQGGSSYEQY
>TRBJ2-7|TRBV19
ASSIKEGVRYEQY
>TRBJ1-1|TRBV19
ASSILGEVNTEAF
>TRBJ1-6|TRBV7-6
ASSPSGGQNSPLH
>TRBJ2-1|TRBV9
ASSVGGLSGYNEQF
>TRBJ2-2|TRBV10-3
AISGTGTGTGELF
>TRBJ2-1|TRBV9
ASSVAGDHYNEQF
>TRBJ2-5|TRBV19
ASSITSGTQETQY
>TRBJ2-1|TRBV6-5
ASRSSGGAREQF
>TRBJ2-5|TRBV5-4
ASSLFTSGRLVGTQY
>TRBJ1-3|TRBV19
ASSMHRAEPGNTIY